The rows below give T cell receptor beta chains drawn from one sample of a study of blood T cell repertoires in COVID-19. TCRdb's table, derived via immunoSEQ multiplex PCR, lists solely in-frame clones and lacks some. The sample contains roughly 350,000 clones, 88% of which appear only once. The specimen was peripheral blood. These receptors were collected from a woman between 65 and 79 years old with COVID-19, enrolled during active disease. Both conserved end residues are part of each CDR3. The D gene is left open where the match is weak. Clone size, where shown, is once, few, many, or a class for clones that have expanded.

>once|-|TRBJ1-1|TRBV27
TGTGCCAGCAGTTTTGGGGGGGGTGGCGGCACTGAAGCTTTCTTT
CASSFGGGGGTEAFF
>-|TRBD2|TRBJ2-3|TRBV7-2
TGTGCCAGCAGCCCCAGACTAGCGGGCCGTAACAGGGAAGATACGCAGTATTTT
CASSPRLAGRNREDTQYF
>-|-|TRBJ2-1|TRBV11-3
TGTGCCAGCAGCTTAGATCTGGGCCCCTACAATGAGCAGTTCTTC
CASSLDLGPYNEQFF
>-|-|TRBJ2-3|TRBV6-5
TGTGCCAGCAGTTTGATAGGGGGGGGCACAGATACGCAGTATTTT
CASSLIGGGTDTQYF
>-|-|TRBJ2-7|TRBV5-1
TGCGCCAGCAGACTTGACAGCGAGCAGTACTTC
CASRLDSEQYF
>-|-|TRBJ1-5|TRBV2
TGTGCCAGCAGTCCCGACACGCTTCCCCCGTATAGCAATCAGCCCCAGCATTTT
CASSPDTLPPYSNQPQHF
>-|-|TRBJ2-1|TRBV27
TGTGCCAGCAGTTCGATGGCAAGCTCCTACAATGAGCAGTTCTTC
CASSSMASSYNEQFF
>-|TRBD2|TRBJ2-7|TRBV2
TGTGCCAGCAGGATGGGGGGGGAGTACGAGCAGTACTTC
CASRMGGEYEQYF
>-|-|TRBJ1-1|TRBV23-1
TGCGCCAGCAGGCCGGGACAGAACACTGAAGCTTTCTTT
CASRPGQNTEAFF
>-|-|TRBJ1-1|TRBV29-1
TGCAGCGTTGACTACAGCATGAACACTGAAGCTTTCTTT
CSVDYSMNTEAFF
>-|TRBD2|TRBJ2-2|TRBV5-1
TGCGCCAGCAGCCCTAGCGGGGATGGCGGGGAGCTGTTTTTT
CASSPSGDGGELFF
>-|-|TRBJ2-3|TRBV5-6
TGTGCCAGCAGCTTTTTTGAGGGTGATACGCAGTATTTT
CASSFFEGDTQYF
>-|-|TRBJ1-2|TRBV6-5
TGTGCCAGCTGCTACAGCTATGGCTACACCTTC
CASCYSYGYTF
>-|-|TRBJ2-3|TRBV10-2
TGCGCCAGCAGTGCTGGCGGTCCTAGCACAGATACGCAGTATTTT
CASSAGGPSTDTQYF
>few|TRBD1|TRBJ1-1|TRBV18
TGTGCCAGCTCAAGGACAGGGGGCTCGAACACTGAAGCTTTCTTT
CASSRTGGSNTEAFF
>-|-|TRBJ2-1|TRBV19
TGTGCCAGTAGGACGGGTTCCTACAATGAGCAGTTCTTC
CASRTGSYNEQFF
>-|-|TRBJ1-2|TRBV28
TGTGCCACCATGGGGGGATACGACTATGGCTACACCTTC
CATMGGYDYGYTF
>-|-|TRBJ1-5|TRBV6-2/TRBV6-3
TGTGCCAGCAGTCCCCCGGACAGCTCTACAGGGCAGCCCCAGCATTTT
CASSPPDSSTGQPQHF
>once|TRBD2|TRBJ2-5|TRBV7-9
TGTGCCAGCAGCTCCGGGACTAGCGGGGAGTGGGTTGAGACCCAGTACTTC
CASSSGTSGEWVETQYF
>-|TRBD1|TRBJ1-2|TRBV10-1
TGCGCCAGCAGTGTCTCGACAGGGGTTGACTATGGCTACACCTTC
CASSVSTGVDYGYTF
>-|-|TRBJ1-6|TRBV14
TGTGCCAGCAGCCATGGGGGAGGCTCACCCCTCCACTTT
CASSHGGGSPLHF
>-|-|TRBJ1-3|TRBV5-8
TGTGCCAGCAGCTTGGATCGGGTAAACACCATATATTTT
CASSLDRVNTIYF
>-|TRBD1|TRBJ2-3|TRBV10-3
TGTGCCATTGCCGGGACAGAGAGCACAGATACGCAGTATTTT
CAIAGTESTDTQYF
>-|-|TRBJ2-6|TRBV19
TGTGCCAGTAGCGAAACGAGGACTGGGGCCAACGTCCTGACTTTC
CASSETRTGANVLTF
>-|-|TRBJ1-1|TRBV5-1
TGCGCCAGCAGAGGACAGTACACCACTGAAGCTTTCTTT
CASRGQYTTEAFF
>-|TRBD1|TRBJ1-6|TRBV10-1
TGCGCCAGCAGTGAACCACGGGACAGCACGAATTCACCCCTCCACTTT
CASSEPRDSTNSPLHF
>-|TRBD1|TRBJ1-6|TRBV19
TGTGCCAGTAGTCGACTCGACAGGGGGCTTGGGTCACCCCTCCACTTT
CASSRLDRGLGSPLHF
>few|-|TRBJ1-1|TRBV5-5
TGTGCCAGCACCCGACAGGAACCGAACACTGAAGCTTTCTTT
CASTRQEPNTEAFF
>-|TRBD2|TRBJ2-5|TRBV15
TGTGCCACCAGCAGGACTAGCGGGGGGGCTGAGACCCAGTACTTC
CATSRTSGGAETQYF
>few|TRBD1|TRBJ1-1|TRBV28
TGTGCCAGCAGCCTCAGGGGGTGGACTGAAGCTTTCTTT
CASSLRGWTEAFF
>few|-|TRBJ1-2|TRBV28
TGTGCCAGCAGTCCCCCATGGGGGGGGAATGGCTACACCTTC
CASSPPWGGNGYTF
>-|TRBD1|TRBJ1-6|TRBV3-1/TRBV3-2
TGTGCCAGCAGCCCCGACAGGGTCTCTTCACCCCTCCACTTT
CASSPDRVSSPLHF
>-|-|TRBJ1-3|TRBV7-9
TGTGCCAGCAGCGGCCAAGAGGTCACCATATATTTT
CASSGQEVTIYF
>-|-|TRBJ1-1|TRBV21-1
TGTGCCAGCAGCAAAGGATCTAACAGGGGGCAAAGGAGAACTGAAGCTTTCTTT
CASSKGSNRGQRRTEAFF
>-|TRBD1|TRBJ1-3|TRBV6-4
TGTGCCAGCACCTCCTTGGTACAGGGGATGACTGGAAACACCATATATTTT
CASTSLVQGMTGNTIYF
>-|TRBD1|TRBJ2-7|TRBV6-5
TGTGCCAGCAATACAGGGGGCTACGAGCAGTACTTC
CASNTGGYEQYF
>once|-|TRBJ1-5|TRBV30
TGTGCCTGGAGTCCAGGGGCTGGGCAGCCCCAGCATTTT
CAWSPGAGQPQHF
>-|-|TRBJ2-7|TRBV4-3
TGCGCCAGCAGCCAAGATCCCCTATACGAGCAGTACTTC
CASSQDPLYEQYF
>-|-|TRBJ2-3|TRBV7-6
TGTGCCAGCAGCTCGGGACACCTGCGAGCCACAGATACGCAGTATTTT
CASSSGHLRATDTQYF
>few|-|TRBJ1-1|TRBV24-1
TGTGCCACCAGTATATTTCCACCACAGAACACTGAAGCTTTCTTT
CATSIFPPQNTEAFF
>-|-|TRBJ2-2|TRBV18
TGTGCCAGCTCACCCCCGGGACATGGCGGGGAGCTGTTTTTT
CASSPPGHGGELFF
>-|-|TRBJ2-1|TRBV2
TGTGCCAGCAGTTTTCCCCCGGCCCCGACTCCTTGGAATGAGCAGTTCTTC
CASSFPPAPTPWNEQFF
>-|TRBD1|TRBJ2-7|TRBV19
TGTGCCACGGGGACAGGGGCCTACGAGCAGTACTTC
CATGTGAYEQYF
>-|TRBD2|TRBJ2-1|TRBV6-5
TGTGCCAGCAGCCGTCCCGGGGGGGATGAGCAGTTCTTC
CASSRPGGDEQFF
>-|-|TRBJ1-1|TRBV19
TGTGCCAGTAGGACACAGGGTATGAGCACTGAAGCTTTCTTT
CASRTQGMSTEAFF
>-|-|TRBJ1-5|TRBV6-5
TGTGCCAGCAGTTACTCCGGACAGAATCAGCCCCAGCATTTT
CASSYSGQNQPQHF
>-|-|TRBJ1-6|TRBV5-4
TGTGCCAGCAGCCCCGGGTCCGGGATGAATTCACCCCTCCACTTT
CASSPGSGMNSPLHF
>-|-|TRBJ1-1|TRBV5-1
TGCGCCAGCAGCCCCGGACGGCAGGGTAGAATCACTGAAGCTTTCTTT
CASSPGRQGRITEAFF
>-|TRBD1|TRBJ2-6|TRBV6-1
TGTGCCAGCAGTGAATTCTTGTTGGGGACAGGAAACTCTGGGGCCAACGTCCTGACTTTC
CASSEFLLGTGNSGANVLTF
>-|TRBD1|TRBJ1-2|TRBV28
TGTGCCAGCAGCTTAGGACAGGGCTCCATTAGCTATGGCTACACCTTC
CASSLGQGSISYGYTF
>-|TRBD1|TRBJ2-3|TRBV5-5
TGTGCCAGCAGCTTGGCCAGGGGGCTCACAGATACGCAGTATTTT
CASSLARGLTDTQYF
>-|-|TRBJ2-3|TRBV10-3
TGTGCCATCAGTGGTGGCACAACAGATACGCAGTATTTT
CAISGGTTDTQYF
>-|TRBD1|TRBJ1-1|TRBV5-1
TGCGCCAGCAGCCCTATCACGGGGACAGTAGCTGAAGCTTTCTTT
CASSPITGTVAEAFF
>-|-|TRBJ2-7|TRBV3-1/TRBV3-2
TGTGCCAGCAGCCTTGCCGGGACTGGCTACGAGCAGTACTTC
CASSLAGTGYEQYF